A single sample is the source of the 24 T cell receptor beta chains below, sequenced in a study of blood T cell repertoires in COVID-19. Libraries were prepared by immunoSEQ multiplex PCR; TCRdb keeps only in-frame clonotypes and omits some of them. The sample carries around 250,000 clones, 75% to 90% recorded once. Sequences were obtained from peripheral blood. These receptor sequences come from a woman under 40 with active or convalescent COVID-19.

V usage is TRBV19 and J usage is TRBJ1-2; 7 bases line up with TRBD1. V lost 5 bases to trimming and J lost 8 bases; unmatched junction nucleotides: 11. Germline CDR1 is LNHDA and CDR2 is SQIVND (reference sequence). The CDR3 spans 14 residues. The CDR3: CASSPRGRGVGYTF. In nucleotides, the CDR3 is TGTGCCAGTAGTCCGAGGGGGCGCGGAGTAGGCTACACCTTC.

The chain combines TRBV18 with TRBJ1-2; no firm D call. Trimming removed 2 bases from V and 5 bases from J, with 18 bases in between. The length of the CDR3 is 16 residues. Germline assignment: CDR1 KGHSH and CDR2 LQKENI. The CDR3 here is CASSPNRMRAEYGYTF. CDR3 in DNA: TGTGCCAGCTCACCAAACCGAATGAGGGCCGAATATGGCTACACCTTC.

This chain uses TRBV24-1 with TRBJ1-1; D is uncertain. This CDR3 is 16 amino acids long. Between the trimmed V and J ends, which lost 1 base and 1 base, there was a span of 12 bases. Germline-derived CDR1 and CDR2 are KGHDR and SFDVKD. Here the CDR3 DNA reads TGTGCCACCAGTGATTTAAAGGAGGAAAAGAACACTGAAGCTTTCTTT. Translated: CATSDLKEEKNTEAFF.

The chain links TRBV5-1 to TRBJ1-1; maybe TRBD1 (6 bases). The CDR3 extends over 16 amino acids. The germline V gene encodes CDR1 SGHRS and CDR2 YFSETQ. V was shortened by 4 bases and J by 0 bases, with 16 bases between the two germline ends. The chain's CDR3 is CASSLWTANMNTEAFF. The CDR3 DNA is TGCGCCAGCAGCCTTTGGACAGCAAACATGAACACTGAAGCTTTCTTT.

J is TRBJ2-3 and V is TRBV9; 7 bases are a match to TRBD1. J lost 3 bases, V lost 3 bases, and 7 bases had no gene match. Looked up from germline, CDR1 is SGDLS and CDR2 is YYNGEE. This CDR3 is 15 amino acids long. CDR3 sequence: CASSGGGVPTDTQYF. For the CDR3, the DNA is TGTGCCAGCAGCGGAGGGGGCGTTCCAACAGATACGCAGTATTTT.

J is TRBJ2-5 and V is TRBV20-1; no clear D gene. Looked up from germline, CDR1 is DFQATT and CDR2 is SNEGSKA (reference sequence). The CDR3 has 11 amino acids. Trimming left V 1 base short and J 4 bases short, with 4 bases between. CDR3 bases: TGCAGTGCTAGAGCCGGAGAGACCCAGTACTTC. It is translated as CSARAGETQYF.

The rearrangement links TRBV3-1 (or the pseudogene TRBV3-2) to TRBJ1-2; the D is unclear. Trimming stripped 0 bases from V and 3 bases from J, with 11 bases between. This CDR3 contains 15 residues. Germline V gives CDR1 LGHDT, CDR2 YNNKEL (reference sequence). CDR3 nucleotides: TGTGCCAGCAGCCAAGATCGGGGAAAGGACTATGGCTACACCTTC. As protein: CASSQDRGKDYGYTF.

The gene calls are TRBV30 and TRBJ2-7, with 10 bases matching TRBD1. Per the germline V gene, CDR1 is GTSNPN and CDR2 is SVGIG (reference sequence). Unmatched junction bases numbered 3, after V lost 3 bases and J lost 4 bases. The CDR3 length is 13 residues. The CDR3 coding sequence is TGTGCCTGGAGGGGGACAGGGGTGTACGAGCAGTACTTC. As protein: CAWRGTGVYEQYF.

The chain carries TRBV9 and TRBJ2-5; 7 nucleotides match TRBD2. This CDR3 has 13 amino acids. Germline CDR1 SGDLS, CDR2 YYNGEE. V dropped 4 bases and J dropped 0; count of bases not matched to a gene: 0. The CDR3 loop is CASSSGNQETQYF. CDR3 in DNA: TGTGCCAGCAGCAGCGGGAACCAAGAGACCCAGTACTTC.

This clone was counted a few times. CDR3: CASSQDGTSGVNEQFF. The DNA of the CDR3 is TGTGCCAGCAGCCAAGATGGGACTAGCGGGGTCAATGAGCAGTTCTTC. The rearrangement uses TRBV4-2 and TRBJ2-1; TRBD2 agrees at 13 bases. CDR3 size: 16 residues. Germline lookup yields CDR1 LGHNA and CDR2 YNFKEQ. V lost 0 bases to trimming and J lost 6 bases; unmatched junction nucleotides: 2.

This chain links TRBV7-3 with TRBJ2-5, with D tentatively TRBD2 (6 bases). Trimming cost V 4 bases and J 4 bases, with 16 bases left between them. Germline assignment: CDR1 SGHTA and CDR2 FQGTGA. There are 15 residues in the CDR3. In DNA, the CDR3 is TGTGCCAGCAGCTCCCGGGGTAGCGGTAGAGAGACCCAGTACTTC. Translating gives CASSSRGSGRETQYF.

The chain has TRBV10-1 and TRBJ2-2; perhaps TRBD2 as D (5 bases). Germline CDR1 reads WNHNN; CDR2 reads SYGVQD (reference sequence). The CDR3 contains 14 residues. V was pared by 0 bases and J by 6 bases, with 8 bases between. The CDR3: CASSESLEAGELFF. The CDR3 DNA is TGCGCCAGCAGTGAGTCTTTGGAGGCCGGGGAGCTGTTTTTT.

The chain links TRBV28 to TRBJ1-5; 7 bases match TRBD1. The length of the CDR3 is 15 residues. V shed 6 bases, J shed 5 bases, and the junction held 10 bases outside the gene matches. CDR1 is MDHEN and CDR2 is SYDVKM in the germline V gene. The CDR3 protein is CASRQGGQQYQPQHF. Written as DNA, the CDR3 is TGTGCCAGCAGACAAGGGGGCCAGCAATATCAGCCCCAGCATTTT. Supplemented by reference TRBV28 and TRBJ1-5, the full variable domain reads DVKVTQSSRYLVKRTGEKVFLECVQDMDHENMFWYRQDPGLGLRLIYFSYDVKMKEKGDIPEGYSVSREKKERFSLILESASTNQTSMYLCASRQGGQQYQPQHFGDGTRLSIL.

This chain links TRBV29-1 with TRBJ1-5; a possible D gene is TRBD1 (5 bases). The CDR3 spans 13 residues. Per the germline V gene, CDR1 is SQVTM and CDR2 is ANQGSEA. The CDR3 DNA is TGCACCCCTGGGGCAGGGTGCAATCAGCCCCAGCATTTT. Translated: CTPGAGCNQPQHF. The whole variable domain, remainder taken from reference TRBV29-1 and TRBJ1-5, is SAVISQKPSRDICQRGTSLTIQCQVDSQVTMMFWYRQQPGQSLTLIATANQGSEATYESGFVIDKFPISRPNLTFSTLTVSNMSPEDSSIYLCTPGAGCNQPQHFGDGTRLSIL.

CDR3 amino acids: CSVTQGWGNQPQHF. CDR3 coding DNA: TGCAGCGTTACTCAGGGCTGGGGCAATCAGCCCCAGCATTTT. The V gene is TRBV29-1, the J gene TRBJ1-5; possible D gene TRBD1, 5 bases. CDR3 length: 14 amino acids. CDR1 is SQVTM, CDR2 ANQGSEA, per germline. Trimming took off 5 bases at V and 2 bases at J, with 13 bases between the two ends. Looking up the rest from reference TRBV29-1 and TRBJ1-5 gives the full variable domain: SAVISQKPSRDICQRGTSLTIQCQVDSQVTMMFWYRQQPGQSLTLIATANQGSEATYESGFVIDKFPISRPNLTFSTLTVSNMSPEDSSIYLCSVTQGWGNQPQHFGDGTRLSIL.

This chain uses TRBV9 with TRBJ2-3; TRBD2 agrees at 10 bases. Germline V gene lookup returns CDR1 SGDLS and CDR2 YYNGEE. The CDR3 spans 16 residues. The V gene end was trimmed by 4 bases and the J gene end by 0 bases; junction bases not matched to a gene: 5. The CDR3 coding sequence is TGTGCCAGCAGCCCTGAACTAGCGGGGAGCACAGATACGCAGTATTTT. This encodes CASSPELAGSTDTQYF. Full variable domain (remainder filled in from reference TRBV9 and TRBJ2-3): DSGVTQTPKHLITATGQRVTLRCSPRSGDLSVYWYQQSLDQGLQFLIQYYNGEERAKGNILERFSAQQFPDLHSELNLSSLELGDSALYFCASSPELAGSTDTQYFGPGTRLTVL.

The chain employs TRBV10-1 and TRBJ1-5; D not certain. This CDR3 comprises 13 residues. Germline V gene lookup returns CDR1 WNHNN and CDR2 SYGVQD (reference sequence). The V end lost 3 bases, the J end lost 7 bases, and 10 bases lay between the germline ends. CDR3 region: CASSDGPSQPQHF. The CDR3 DNA follows: TGCGCCAGCAGTGATGGGCCTAGCCAGCCCCAGCATTTT.

The chain employs TRBV7-8 and TRBJ2-2; a possible D gene is TRBD1 (6 bases). This CDR3 spans 18 amino acids. CDR1 and CDR2 from the germline V gene are SGHVS and FQNEAQ. V shed 1 base and J shed 1 base, with 16 bases lying between them. This chain's CDR3 is CASSLGALGTWNTGELFF. In nucleotides, the CDR3 is TGTGCCAGCAGCTTAGGGGCCCTCGGGACATGGAACACCGGGGAGCTGTTTTTT.

The chain couples TRBV9 to TRBJ1-1; D is uncertain. This CDR3 contains 13 residues. With 4 bases removed from V and 2 bases from J, the gap between germline ends came to 9 bases. The germline gives CDR1 SGDLS, CDR2 YYNGEE. The CDR3 is CASSPRGNTEAFF. Here the CDR3 DNA reads TGTGCCAGCAGCCCCCGAGGAAACACTGAAGCTTTCTTT.

This clone was recorded a few times. The chain links TRBV3-1 (or the pseudogene TRBV3-2) to TRBJ2-2; 11 bases are shared with TRBD2. The trim removed 0 bases at V and 9 bases at J, leaving 3 bases unmatched. The CDR3 totals 15 residues. Germline V lookup: CDR1 LGHDT, CDR2 YNNKEL (reference sequence). CDR3 in amino acids: CASSQDLAGGRELFF. The CDR3 DNA follows: TGTGCCAGCAGCCAAGATCTAGCGGGGGGCAGGGAGCTGTTTTTT.

Remarks on this clone: This same CDR3 is encoded by further DNA sequences in the sample. The chain uses TRBV2 and TRBJ1-2; D might be TRBD1 (5 bases). The germline gives CDR1 SNHLY, CDR2 FYNNEI. The CDR3 length is 13 residues. The V gene lost 6 bases and the J gene lost 2 bases, with 10 bases spanning the gap. CDR3 protein: CASSRQGNYGYTF. The CDR3 DNA is TGTGCCAGCAGCCGTCAGGGAAACTATGGCTACACCTTC. The complete variable domain, with remaining parts taken from reference TRBV2 and TRBJ1-2, reads EPEVTQTPSHQVTQMGQEVILRCVPISNHLYFYWYRQILGQKVEFLVSFYNNEISEKSEIFDDQFSVERPDGSNFTLKIRSTKLEDSAMYFCASSRQGNYGYTFGSGTRLTVV.

The chain has TRBV4-1 and TRBJ1-2; 7 nucleotides agree with TRBD1. The germline V gene encodes CDR1 MGHRA and CDR2 YSYEKL. The CDR3 spans 17 residues. J lost 2 bases, V lost 4 bases, and 13 bases had no gene match. CDR3 DNA sequence: TGCGCCAGCAGCCTTGCATCTACAGGGGCGGGGAACTATGGCTACACCTTC. Translated: CASSLASTGAGNYGYTF.

V usage is TRBV3-1 (or the pseudogene TRBV3-2) and J usage is TRBJ1-5, with D tentatively TRBD1 (5 bases). This CDR3 comprises 13 residues. Germline lookup yields CDR1 LGHDT and CDR2 YNNKEL (reference sequence). The germline V and J ends were trimmed by 8 bases and 5 bases, with 13 bases remaining between them. Here the CDR3 DNA reads TGTGCCAGCTCGGTGGGGGGGGATCAGCCCCAGCATTTT. As protein: CASSVGGDQPQHF.

This chain joins TRBV19 and TRBJ1-3; no reliable D call. Deletions cut 2 bases from V and 4 bases from J, with 6 bases between. CDR3 length: 13 residues. Germline CDR1 reads LNHDA; CDR2 reads SQIVND (reference sequence). DNA of the CDR3: TGTGCCAGTAGTATAACCGGGGGAAACACCATATATTTT. This gives the protein CASSITGGNTIYF. The full variable domain, completed using reference TRBV19 and TRBJ1-3, is DGGITQSPKYLFRKEGQNVTLSCEQNLNHDAMYWYRQDPGQGLRLIYYSQIVNDFQKGDIAEGYSVSREKKESFPLTVTSAQKNPTAFYLCASSITGGNTIYFGEGSWLTVV.